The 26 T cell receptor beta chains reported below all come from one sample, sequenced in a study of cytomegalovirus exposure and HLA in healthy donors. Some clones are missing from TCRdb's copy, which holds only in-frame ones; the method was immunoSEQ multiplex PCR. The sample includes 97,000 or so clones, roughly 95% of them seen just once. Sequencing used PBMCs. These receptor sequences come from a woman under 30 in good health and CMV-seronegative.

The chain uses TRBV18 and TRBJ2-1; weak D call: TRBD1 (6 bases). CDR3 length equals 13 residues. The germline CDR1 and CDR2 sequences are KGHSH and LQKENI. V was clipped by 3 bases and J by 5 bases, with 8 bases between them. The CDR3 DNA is TGTGCCAGCTCACCCCCAGGGGACAATGAGCAGTTCTTC. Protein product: CASSPPGDNEQFF.

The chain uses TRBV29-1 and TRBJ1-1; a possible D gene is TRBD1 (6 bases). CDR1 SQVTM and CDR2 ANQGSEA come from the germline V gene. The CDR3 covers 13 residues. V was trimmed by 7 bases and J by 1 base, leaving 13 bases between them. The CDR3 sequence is CSAGDTTNTEAFF. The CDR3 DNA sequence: TGCAGCGCCGGGGACACTACGAACACTGAAGCTTTCTTT.

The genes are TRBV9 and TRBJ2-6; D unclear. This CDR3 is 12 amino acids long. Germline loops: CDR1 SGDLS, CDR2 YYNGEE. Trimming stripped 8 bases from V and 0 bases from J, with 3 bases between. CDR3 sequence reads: CASSSGANVLTF. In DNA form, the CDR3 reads TGTGCCAGTAGCTCTGGGGCCAACGTCCTGACTTTC.

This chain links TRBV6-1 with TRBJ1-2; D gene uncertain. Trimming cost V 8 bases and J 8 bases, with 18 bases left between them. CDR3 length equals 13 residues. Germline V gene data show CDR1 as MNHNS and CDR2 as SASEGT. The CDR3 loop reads CASGVRDSRGYTF. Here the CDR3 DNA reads TGTGCCAGCGGAGTCCGGGATTCAAGGGGCTACACCTTC.

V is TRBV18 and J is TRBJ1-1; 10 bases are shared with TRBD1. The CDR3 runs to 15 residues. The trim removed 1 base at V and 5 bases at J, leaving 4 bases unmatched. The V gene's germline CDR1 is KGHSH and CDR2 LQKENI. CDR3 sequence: CASSPRGDRGTEAFF. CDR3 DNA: TGTGCCAGCTCACCACGGGGGGACAGGGGAACTGAAGCTTTCTTT. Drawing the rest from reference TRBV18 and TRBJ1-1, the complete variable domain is NAGVMQNPRHLVRRRGQEARLRCSPMKGHSHVYWYRQLPEEGLKFMVYLQKENIIDESGMPKERFSAEFPKEGPSILRIQQVVRGDSAAYFCASSPRGDRGTEAFFGQGTRLTVV.

CDR3 amino acids: CASSLTPGSGNTIYF. The CDR3 coding sequence is TGTGCCAGCAGTTTGACTCCTGGCTCTGGAAACACCATATATTTT. V usage is TRBV6-5 and J usage is TRBJ1-3; D is unresolved. CDR3 length: 15 residues. Germline CDR1 is MNHEY and CDR2 is SVGAGI. Trimming removed 4 bases from V and 0 bases from J, with 10 bases in between.

CDR3 protein: CASSSFSSNYGYTF. As DNA, the CDR3 is TGTGCCAGCAGCTCTTTTTCAAGCAACTATGGCTACACCTTC. The rearrangement joins TRBV6-6 to TRBJ1-2; D call uncertain. Trimming took off 6 bases at V and 2 bases at J, with 13 bases between the two ends. The germline V gene encodes CDR1 MNHNY and CDR2 SVGAGI (reference sequence). The CDR3 is 14 residues long.

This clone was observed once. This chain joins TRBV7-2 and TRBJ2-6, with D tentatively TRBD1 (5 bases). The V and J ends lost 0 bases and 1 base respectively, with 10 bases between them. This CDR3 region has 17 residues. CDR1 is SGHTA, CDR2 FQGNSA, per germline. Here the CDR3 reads CASSLAGRASGANVLTF. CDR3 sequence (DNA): TGTGCCAGCAGCTTAGCTGGCAGGGCTTCTGGGGCCAACGTCCTGACTTTC.

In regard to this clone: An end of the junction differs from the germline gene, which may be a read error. The CDR3 nucleotides read TGTGCCAGTACCCATCCGGGACGAGGGGGCTGGTCGAACACTCAAGCTTTCTTT. Protein sequence: CASTHPGRGGWSNTQAFF. V is TRBV19 and J is TRBJ1-1; TRBD1 agrees at 7 bases. CDR3 length: 18 amino acids. CDR1 LNHDA and CDR2 SQIVND come from the germline V gene (reference sequence).

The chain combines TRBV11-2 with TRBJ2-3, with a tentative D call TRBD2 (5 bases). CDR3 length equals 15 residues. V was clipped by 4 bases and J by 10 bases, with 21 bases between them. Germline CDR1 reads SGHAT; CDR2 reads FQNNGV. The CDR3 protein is CASSSGGSTQRAQYF. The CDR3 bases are TGTGCCAGCAGCTCCGGCGGGTCCACACAGAGGGCGCAGTATTTT.

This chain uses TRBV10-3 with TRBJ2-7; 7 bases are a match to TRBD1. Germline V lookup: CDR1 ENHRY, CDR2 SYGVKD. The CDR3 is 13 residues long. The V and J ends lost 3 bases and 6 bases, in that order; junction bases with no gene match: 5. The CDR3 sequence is CAISDGQVGEQYF. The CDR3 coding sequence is TGTGCCATCAGTGACGGACAGGTAGGCGAGCAGTACTTC.

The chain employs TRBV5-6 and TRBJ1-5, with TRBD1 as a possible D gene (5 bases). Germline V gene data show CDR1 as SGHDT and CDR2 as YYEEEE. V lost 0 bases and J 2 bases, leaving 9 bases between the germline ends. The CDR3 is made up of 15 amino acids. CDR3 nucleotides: TGTGCCAGCAGCTTGGAGGGAGGGGGCAATCAGCCCCAGCATTTT. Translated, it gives CASSLEGGGNQPQHF.

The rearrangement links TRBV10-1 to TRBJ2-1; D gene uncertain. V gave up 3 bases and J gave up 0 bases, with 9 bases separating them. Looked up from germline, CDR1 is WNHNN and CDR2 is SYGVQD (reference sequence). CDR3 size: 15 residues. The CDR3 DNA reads TGCGCCAGCAGTGATTATGCGGACTCCTACAATGAGCAGTTCTTC. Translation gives CASSDYADSYNEQFF.

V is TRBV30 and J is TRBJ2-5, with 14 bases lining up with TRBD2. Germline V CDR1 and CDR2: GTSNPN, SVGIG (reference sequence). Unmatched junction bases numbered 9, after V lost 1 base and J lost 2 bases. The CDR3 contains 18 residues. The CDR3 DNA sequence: TGTGCCTGGAGTGACCTAGGACTAGCGGGAGGATCACAAGAGACCCAGTACTTC. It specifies CAWSDLGLAGGSQETQYF.

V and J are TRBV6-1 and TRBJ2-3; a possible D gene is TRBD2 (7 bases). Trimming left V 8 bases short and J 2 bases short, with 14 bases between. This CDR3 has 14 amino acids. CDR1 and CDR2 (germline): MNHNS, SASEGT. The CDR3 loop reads CASQGRETTDTQYF. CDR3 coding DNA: TGTGCCAGCCAGGGGAGGGAAACCACAGATACGCAGTATTTT.

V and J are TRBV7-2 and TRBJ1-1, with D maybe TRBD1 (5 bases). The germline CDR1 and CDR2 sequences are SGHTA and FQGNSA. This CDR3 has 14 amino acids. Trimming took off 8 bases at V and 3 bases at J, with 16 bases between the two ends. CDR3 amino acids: CASAPRGRDTEAFF. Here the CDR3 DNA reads TGTGCCAGCGCCCCAAGGGGAAGAGACACTGAAGCTTTCTTT.

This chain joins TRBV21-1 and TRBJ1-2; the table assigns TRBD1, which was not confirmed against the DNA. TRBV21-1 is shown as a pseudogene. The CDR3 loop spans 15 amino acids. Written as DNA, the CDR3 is TGTGCCAGCAGCGGGCGGACAGACCCTAACTATGGCTACACCTTC. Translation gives CASSGRTDPNYGYTF.

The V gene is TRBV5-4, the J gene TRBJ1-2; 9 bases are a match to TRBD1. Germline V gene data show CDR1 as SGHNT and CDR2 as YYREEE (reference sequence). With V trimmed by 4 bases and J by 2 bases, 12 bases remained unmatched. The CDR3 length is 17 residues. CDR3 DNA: TGTGCCAGCAGCGCAGCGCGAACAGGGGGCGAAAACTATGGCTACACCTTC. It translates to CASSAARTGGENYGYTF.

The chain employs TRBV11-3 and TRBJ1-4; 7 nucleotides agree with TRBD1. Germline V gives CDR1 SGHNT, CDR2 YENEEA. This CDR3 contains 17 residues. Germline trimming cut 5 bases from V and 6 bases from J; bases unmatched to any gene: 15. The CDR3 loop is CASSHYPGTGADEKLFF. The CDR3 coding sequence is TGTGCCAGCAGCCACTACCCCGGAACAGGGGCGGATGAAAAACTGTTTTTT. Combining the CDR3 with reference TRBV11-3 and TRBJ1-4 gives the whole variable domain EAGVVQSPRYKIIEKKQPVAFWCNPISGHNTLYWYLQNLGQGPELLIRYENEEAVDDSQLPKDRFSAERLKGVDSTLKIQPAELGDSAVYLCASSHYPGTGADEKLFFGSGTQLSVL.

The CDR3: CASSPREKSYNEQFF. CDR3 DNA: TGTGCCAGCAGCCCACGGGAGAAGTCCTACAATGAGCAGTTCTTC. This rearrangement joins TRBV9 to TRBJ2-1; possibly TRBD2 for D (6 bases). CDR3 length: 15 amino acids. Germline V gene lookup returns CDR1 SGDLS and CDR2 YYNGEE. The V end lost 4 bases, the J end lost 1 base, and 12 bases lay between the germline ends.

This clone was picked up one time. CDR3 sequence: CASSGGAGELFF. The DNA of the CDR3 is TGTGCCAGCAGTGGCGGGGCCGGGGAGCTGTTTTTT. The chain carries TRBV6-6 and TRBJ2-2; a weak D match, TRBD2 (6 bases). Trimming stripped 5 bases from V and 6 bases from J, with 7 bases between. CDR3 length: 12 amino acids. Looked up from germline, CDR1 is MNHNY and CDR2 is SVGAGI (reference sequence).

CDR3 bases: TGTGCCAGCAGGTTGGCGGGGGGGAACACCGGGGAGCTGTTTTTT. Protein sequence: CASRLAGGNTGELFF. V usage is TRBV7-2 and J usage is TRBJ2-2; 8 nucleotides line up with TRBD2. The CDR3 covers 15 residues. Germline assignment: CDR1 SGHTA and CDR2 FQGNSA. J was trimmed by 1 base and V by 6 bases; bases with no gene match: 4.

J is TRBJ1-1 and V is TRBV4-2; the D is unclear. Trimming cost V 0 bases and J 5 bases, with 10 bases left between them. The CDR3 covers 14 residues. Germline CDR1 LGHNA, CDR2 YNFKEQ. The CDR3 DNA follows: TGTGCCAGCAGCCAAGAGAGGGTAACGACTGAAGCTTTCTTT. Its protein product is CASSQERVTTEAFF.

CDR3 amino acids: CASSVGGGANTGELFF. For the CDR3, the DNA is TGTGCCAGCAGCGTAGGCGGGGGGGCGAACACCGGGGAGCTGTTTTTT. The chain employs TRBV9 and TRBJ2-2; 9 positions agree with TRBD2. Germline CDR1 reads SGDLS; CDR2 reads YYNGEE. This CDR3 has 16 residues. V trimming: 0 bases; J trimming: 0 bases; junction bases outside the gene matches: 0. Supplemented by reference TRBV9 and TRBJ2-2, the full variable domain reads DSGVTQTPKHLITATGQRVTLRCSPRSGDLSVYWYQQSLDQGLQFLIQYYNGEERAKGNILERFSAQQFPDLHSELNLSSLELGDSALYFCASSVGGGANTGELFFGEGSRLTVL.

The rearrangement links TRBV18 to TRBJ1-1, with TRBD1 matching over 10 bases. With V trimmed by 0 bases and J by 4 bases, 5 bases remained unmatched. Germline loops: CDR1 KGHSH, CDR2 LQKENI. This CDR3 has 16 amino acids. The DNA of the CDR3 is TGTGCCAGCTCACCACCGGACAGGGGGTTCGGCACTGAAGCTTTCTTT. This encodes CASSPPDRGFGTEAFF.

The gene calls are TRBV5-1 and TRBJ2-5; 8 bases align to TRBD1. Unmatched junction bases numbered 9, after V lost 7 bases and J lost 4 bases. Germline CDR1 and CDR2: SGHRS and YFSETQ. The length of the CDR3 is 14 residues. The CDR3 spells CASEHRGDGETQYF. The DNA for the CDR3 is TGCGCCAGCGAACACAGGGGGGACGGAGAGACCCAGTACTTC.